This passage covers 26 T cell receptor beta chains from one sample sequenced in a study of PD-1 blockade in classical Hodgkin lymphoma. The assay was immunoSEQ multiplex PCR, and TCRdb's table has in-frame clones only and misses some. The sample lists about 21,000 clones; approximately 87% were seen once. Described time point: newly diagnosed, previously untreated cHL patient sample. Magnetic depletion of non-target cells from thawed PBMCs yielded purified CD8+ T cells. The source material was CD8+ T cells from blood. The source of these receptors is a human donor with classical Hodgkin lymphoma.

This clone is a singleton in its sample. The chain has TRBV6-6 and TRBJ2-7; the D gene is possibly TRBD2 (5 bases). This CDR3 has 13 residues. Trimming took off 6 bases at V and 3 bases at J, with 12 bases between the two ends. The V gene's germline CDR1 is MNHNY and CDR2 SVGAGI (reference sequence). The CDR3 DNA follows: TGTGCCAGCAGCCAAAACCGGGACTACGAGCAGTACTTC. Residues: CASSQNRDYEQYF.

The V and J genes are TRBV20-1 and TRBJ2-3; D uncertain. CDR1 is DFQATT and CDR2 is SNEGSKA in the germline V gene (reference sequence). Trimming removed 7 bases at V and 5 bases at J, with 10 bases between. The CDR3 runs 11 residues. CDR3 sequence reads: CSGHREDTQYF. CDR3 DNA sequence: TGCAGTGGACACCGCGAAGATACGCAGTATTTT.

This chain links TRBV7-6 with TRBJ1-3, with D possibly TRBD1 on 5 matching bases. This CDR3 contains 18 residues. From germline, CDR1 is SGHVS and CDR2 FNYEAQ. Trimming shortened V by 5 bases and J by 1 base, and 21 bases separated the two germline ends. The chain's CDR3 is CASSVSGEWAISGNTIYF. CDR3 sequence (DNA): TGTGCCAGCAGCGTTTCGGGGGAATGGGCGATATCTGGAAACACCATATATTTT.

The chain combines TRBV29-1 with TRBJ1-1, with D unclear. CDR1 SQVTM and CDR2 ANQGSEA come from the germline V gene. CDR3 size: 11 residues. The V end lost 4 bases, the J end lost 1 base, and 4 bases lay between the germline ends. CDR3: CSVAENTEAFF. Written as DNA, the CDR3 is TGCAGCGTTGCGGAGAACACTGAAGCTTTCTTT. The full variable domain, with the rest looked up from reference TRBV29-1 and TRBJ1-1, is SAVISQKPSRDICQRGTSLTIQCQVDSQVTMMFWYRQQPGQSLTLIATANQGSEATYESGFVIDKFPISRPNLTFSTLTVSNMSPEDSSIYLCSVAENTEAFFGQGTRLTVV.

The chain combines TRBV19 with TRBJ1-1, with 8 bases fitting TRBD1. The CDR3 has 14 amino acids. Germline trimming cut 4 bases from V and 5 bases from J; bases unmatched to any gene: 6. CDR1 LNHDA and CDR2 SQIVND come from the germline V gene (reference sequence). The DNA for the CDR3 is TGTGCCAGTAGTAGAAGGACAGGGCGTACTGAAGCTTTCTTT. Translating it yields CASSRRTGRTEAFF.

The chain employs TRBV28 and TRBJ1-2; 8 bases fit TRBD1. The CDR3 runs to 14 residues. CDR1 MDHEN and CDR2 SYDVKM come from the germline V gene. Trimming at V came to 6 bases and at J to 4 bases, leaving 7 bases not matched to a gene. This CDR3 is CASRTVDRGYGYTF. For the CDR3, the DNA is TGTGCCAGCAGAACTGTAGACAGGGGCTATGGCTACACCTTC.

The chain recombines TRBV19 with TRBJ2-7; D may correspond to TRBD1 or TRBD2 (6 bases each). The CDR3 length is 14 residues. CDR1 and CDR2 (germline): LNHDA, SQIVND (reference sequence). V dropped 4 bases and J dropped 0 bases, with 10 bases sitting between them. As DNA, the CDR3 is TGTGCCAGTAGTAGGGGGGCTCCCTCCTACGAGCAGTACTTC. Translation gives CASSRGAPSYEQYF.

The genes are TRBV4-1 and TRBJ2-6; D is unclear. Germline lookup yields CDR1 MGHRA and CDR2 YSYEKL. This CDR3 is 16 amino acids long. Trimming removed 0 bases at V and 0 bases at J, with 6 bases between. In nucleotides, the CDR3 is TGCGCCAGCAGCCAAGAAGGCGGCTCTGGGGCCAACGTCCTGACTTTC. It yields the protein CASSQEGGSGANVLTF.

The chain recombines TRBV4-1 with TRBJ1-2, with TRBD1 identical over 10 bases. The trim removed 5 bases at V and 6 bases at J, leaving 9 bases unmatched. Germline V lookup: CDR1 MGHRA, CDR2 YSYEKL. CDR3 length: 15 amino acids. As DNA, the CDR3 is TGCGCCAGCAGCATCAGGGAGGACAGGGGGGATGGCTACACCTTC. This gives the protein CASSIREDRGDGYTF.

The CDR3 reads CASSSSLGRDQGYGYTF. CDR3 nucleotides: TGTGCCAGCAGCTCATCCCTCGGACGGGACCAAGGCTATGGCTACACCTTC. The chain joins TRBV7-9 to TRBJ1-2; D perhaps matches TRBD1 (5 bases). Germline V lookup: CDR1 SEHNR, CDR2 FQNEAQ (reference sequence). This CDR3 is built from 17 residues. Trimming cost V 4 bases and J 4 bases, with 22 bases left between them.

The genes are TRBV27 and TRBJ2-1; TRBD1 or TRBD2 may be the D gene (5 bases each). V was pared by 2 bases and J by 0 bases, with 5 bases between. The CDR3 consists of 14 residues. Germline V CDR1 and CDR2: MNHEY, SMNVEV (reference sequence). The chain's CDR3 is CASSLGGSYNEQFF. The CDR3 region has the DNA TGTGCCAGCAGTTTAGGGGGCTCCTACAATGAGCAGTTCTTC.

The genes are TRBV28 and TRBJ2-7; D is unclear. Trimming left V 3 bases short and J 3 bases short, with 12 bases between. The CDR3 covers 14 residues. The germline V gene has CDR1 MDHEN and CDR2 SYDVKM. CDR3 DNA sequence: TGTGCCAGCAGTTTCGGACCGATCTTCTACGAGCAGTACTTC. As protein: CASSFGPIFYEQYF.

The genes are TRBV6-1 and TRBJ2-7, with D perhaps matching TRBD2 (6 bases). The CDR3 extends over 13 amino acids. The germline V gene has CDR1 MNHNS and CDR2 SASEGT. Trimming pared 8 bases from V and 5 bases from J, leaving 16 bases between. The DNA of the CDR3 is TGTGCCAGCCGCGGAGGGTTAAGTAACGAGCAGTACTTC. Translated, it gives CASRGGLSNEQYF.

This chain uses TRBV18 with TRBJ2-7; D is perhaps TRBD1 or TRBD2 (5 bases each). Per germline, CDR1 KGHSH and CDR2 LQKENI. The CDR3 is made up of 16 amino acids. The V gene lost 4 bases and the J gene lost 5 bases, with 21 bases spanning the gap. The CDR3 sequence: CASSRTASLGVNEQYF. The CDR3 DNA follows: TGTGCCAGCTCACGGACGGCCTCCCTGGGGGTGAACGAGCAGTACTTC.

This chain uses TRBV6-5 with TRBJ2-5; 7 bases map to TRBD2. CDR3 size: 15 residues. V gave up 2 bases and J gave up 2 bases; unmatched junction bases: 5. The germline CDR1 and CDR2 sequences are MNHEY and SVGAGI. Here the CDR3 reads CASSYLASGQETQYF. The CDR3 DNA reads as TGTGCCAGCAGTTACCTGGCTAGCGGACAAGAGACCCAGTACTTC.

The J gene is TRBJ2-1, the V gene TRBV5-1; 8 positions agree with TRBD1. The V gene end was trimmed by 1 base and the J gene end by 8 bases; junction bases not matched to a gene: 11. Germline values: CDR1 SGHRS, CDR2 YFSETQ. This CDR3 is 16 amino acids long. For the CDR3, the DNA is TGCGCCAGCAGCTTGCAGCCCCCCACAGGGGGGCATGAGCAGTTCTTC. Translation gives CASSLQPPTGGHEQFF.

The chain joins TRBV6-5 to TRBJ2-1; 12 nucleotides match TRBD2. There are 15 residues in the CDR3. The germline V gene has CDR1 MNHEY and CDR2 SVGAGI. Germline trimming cut 7 bases from V and 6 bases from J; bases unmatched to any gene: 7. The chain's CDR3 is CASTAGLAGFNEQFF. The CDR3 bases are TGTGCCAGCACCGCGGGACTAGCGGGTTTCAATGAGCAGTTCTTC.

The DNA of the CDR3 is TGTGCCAGCAGTTTCGGTGATACGCAGTATTTT. As protein: CASSFGDTQYF. The V and J genes are TRBV28 and TRBJ2-3, with D unresolved. Trimming cost V 3 bases and J 6 bases, with 4 bases left between them. CDR3 size: 11 residues. Germline CDR1 MDHEN, CDR2 SYDVKM.

The genes are TRBV6-5 and TRBJ2-1; 7 nucleotides line up with TRBD2. The germline gives CDR1 MNHEY, CDR2 SVGAGI. V dropped 4 bases and J dropped 9; count of bases not matched to a gene: 9. There are 14 residues in the CDR3. In DNA form, the CDR3 reads TGTGCCAGCAGTTCACCCGCGGGAGACGCTGAGCAGTTCTTC. Translation gives CASSSPAGDAEQFF.

V is TRBV2 and J is TRBJ2-5, with a possible D match to TRBD2 (6 bases). The CDR3 totals 15 residues. Trimming shortened V by 1 base and J by 1 base, and 10 bases separated the two germline ends. CDR1 and CDR2 from the germline V gene are SNHLY and FYNNEI. The CDR3 sequence: CASSEGPGVQETQYF. Written as DNA, the CDR3 is TGTGCCAGCAGTGAAGGGCCGGGGGTCCAAGAGACCCAGTACTTC.

This chain uses TRBV4-3 with TRBJ2-1; 9 nucleotides align to TRBD1. The CDR3 contains 15 residues. Germline assignment: CDR1 LGHNA and CDR2 YSLEER. J gave up 10 bases and V 3 bases, and 10 bases lay outside the gene matches. As DNA, the CDR3 is TGCGCCAGCAGCCACGGGACAGGGTTAATGGGGGAGCAGTTCTTC. Translated: CASSHGTGLMGEQFF.

The chain has TRBV6-1 and TRBJ1-2, with D tentatively TRBD1 (6 bases). Germline-derived CDR1 and CDR2 are MNHNS and SASEGT. V shed 2 bases and J shed 6 bases, with 13 bases lying between them. The length of the CDR3 is 14 residues. CDR3 loop: CASSEPTGLDGYTF. The DNA for the CDR3 is TGTGCCAGCAGTGAACCCACAGGGTTGGATGGCTACACCTTC.

This rearrangement joins TRBV15 to TRBJ2-1; D uncertain. Trimming pared 0 bases from V and 10 bases from J, leaving 13 bases between. CDR3 length equals 14 residues. Germline values: CDR1 LNHNV, CDR2 YYDKDF (reference sequence). CDR3 in amino acids: CATSRDWASKEQFF. The DNA for the CDR3 is TGTGCCACCAGCAGAGATTGGGCCAGTAAAGAGCAGTTCTTC.

The chain couples TRBV29-1 to TRBJ1-2, with D possibly being TRBD1 (5 bases). V lost 4 bases, J lost 4 bases, and 10 bases lay in between. Germline CDR1 is SQVTM and CDR2 is ANQGSEA. The CDR3 totals 12 residues. The CDR3 DNA sequence: TGCAGCGTTGCGGGGGGGACCTATGGCTACACCTTC. The encoded protein is CSVAGGTYGYTF.

This clone was seen a single time. An end of the junction does not agree with germline; a read error may underlie this. The CDR3: CASSQGEGSYNEQFF. CDR3 nucleotide sequence: TGTGCCAGCAGCCAAGGGGAAGGATCCTACAATGAGCAGTTCTTC. V gene TRBV4-1 combines with J gene TRBJ2-1; TRBD1 might be the D (5 bases). The length of the CDR3 is 15 residues. The germline V gene has CDR1 MGHRA and CDR2 YSYEKL.

This chain links TRBV19 with TRBJ2-1, with TRBD2 matching over 12 bases. The germline V gene encodes CDR1 LNHDA and CDR2 SQIVND (reference sequence). The junction had 3 bases not matched to a gene; V was cut back by 6 bases and J by 3 bases. The CDR3 covers 15 residues. The CDR3 nucleotides are TGTGCCAGTAGCGGACTAGCGGGAATCTACAATGAGCAGTTCTTC. This gives the protein CASSGLAGIYNEQFF.